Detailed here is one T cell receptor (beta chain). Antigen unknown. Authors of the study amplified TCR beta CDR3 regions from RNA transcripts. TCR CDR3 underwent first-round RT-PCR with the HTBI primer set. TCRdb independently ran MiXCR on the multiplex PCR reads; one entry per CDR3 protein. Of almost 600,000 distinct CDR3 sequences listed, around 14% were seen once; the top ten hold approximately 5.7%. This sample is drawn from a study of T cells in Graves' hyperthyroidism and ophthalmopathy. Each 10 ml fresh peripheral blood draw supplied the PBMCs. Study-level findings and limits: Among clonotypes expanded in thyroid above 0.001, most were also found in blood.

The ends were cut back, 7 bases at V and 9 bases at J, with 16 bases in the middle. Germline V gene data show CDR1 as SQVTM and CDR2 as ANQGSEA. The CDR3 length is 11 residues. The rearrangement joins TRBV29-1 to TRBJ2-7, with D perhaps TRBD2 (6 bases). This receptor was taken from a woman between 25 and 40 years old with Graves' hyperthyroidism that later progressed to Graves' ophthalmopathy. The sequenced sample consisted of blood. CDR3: CSAPGESGQYF. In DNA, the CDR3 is TGCAGCGCCCCGGGGGAGTCGGGGCAGTACTTC.